Presented here are 29 T cell receptor beta chains from one specimen sequenced in a study of T cell responses to AZD1222 COVID-19 vaccine. Assay: immunoSEQ multiplex PCR; the TCRdb copy retains only in-frame clones and omits some. Here the sample spans about 100,000 clones, over 90% being singletons. This specimen was peripheral blood, taken on day 0 of AZD1222 vaccination. Receptors originate from an adult in good health.

The chain couples TRBV6-5 to TRBJ1-4; D uncertain. The CDR3 loop spans 14 amino acids. Germline CDR1 MNHEY, CDR2 SVGAGI. V gave up 5 bases and J gave up 5 bases, with 12 bases separating them. CDR3 sequence (DNA): TGTGCCAGCAGTCTCTCGCAGGCGAATGAAAAACTGTTTTTT. Its translation is CASSLSQANEKLFF.

This clone came up once. The gene calls are TRBV4-1 and TRBJ1-5; possibly TRBD1 for D (5 bases). V gave up 3 bases and J gave up 1 base, with 13 bases separating them. The germline V gene has CDR1 MGHRA and CDR2 YSYEKL. This CDR3 spans 16 amino acids. The CDR3 DNA reads as TGCGCCAGCAGCCAGCCAGGGAAAGGAAGCAATCAGCCCCAGCATTTT. It codes for CASSQPGKGSNQPQHF.

This clone was recorded only once. The rearrangement uses TRBV5-8 and TRBJ2-7, with 9 bases that match TRBD2. V lost 1 base, J lost 5 bases, and 7 bases stayed unmatched. The germline V gene has CDR1 SGHTS and CDR2 YDEGEE. CDR3 length: 15 residues. The CDR3 bases are TGTGCCAGCAGCTTGTCTCTAGCGGGAAAAAACGAGCAGTACTTC. Amino acids: CASSLSLAGKNEQYF.

DNA for the CDR3: TGCGCCAGCAGCTTACAGGTCATGAACACTGAAGCTTTCTTT. Translated: CASSLQVMNTEAFF. The V and J genes are TRBV5-1 and TRBJ1-1, with D possibly matching TRBD1 (5 bases). Trimming took off 2 bases at V and 0 bases at J, with 8 bases between the two ends. The V gene's germline CDR1 is SGHRS and CDR2 YFSETQ. The CDR3 runs 14 residues.

This clone has more than one count but fewer than ten. V usage is TRBV4-1 and J usage is TRBJ2-1, with 8 bases identical to TRBD1. With 0 bases clipped from V and 6 bases from J, the junction kept 7 bases outside the gene matches. Germline CDR1 MGHRA, CDR2 YSYEKL. The CDR3 spans 16 residues. The CDR3 bases are TGCGCCAGCAGCCAAGATTCAGGGGGCGCCTTCAATGAGCAGTTCTTC. Protein: CASSQDSGGAFNEQFF.

The chain uses TRBV5-1 and TRBJ1-1; possible D gene TRBD1, 6 bases. The V end lost 4 bases, the J end lost 3 bases, and 19 bases lay between the germline ends. Germline V gene sequence: CDR1 SGHRS, CDR2 YFSETQ. The CDR3 has 16 residues. The DNA of the CDR3 is TGCGCCAGCAGCAGCTCCCCGGACAGCCCCTACACTGAAGCTTTCTTT. This sequence encodes CASSSSPDSPYTEAFF.

This sequence joins TRBV3-1 (or the pseudogene TRBV3-2) and TRBJ2-2; D is uncertain. V was pared by 1 base and J by 6 bases, with 9 bases between. There are 14 residues in the CDR3. Germline CDR1 is LGHDT and CDR2 is YNNKEL (reference sequence). The CDR3 sequence is CASSQVGNAGELFF. CDR3 bases: TGTGCCAGCAGCCAAGTGGGCAACGCCGGGGAGCTGTTTTTT.

This clone was detected once. The rearrangement joins TRBV18 to TRBJ2-1, with D possibly TRBD2 on 5 matching bases. The length of the CDR3 is 13 residues. Trimming stripped 2 bases from V and 10 bases from J, with 12 bases between. Germline V lookup: CDR1 KGHSH, CDR2 LQKENI. The CDR3 DNA reads as TGTGCCAGCTCACCAGACTCTAGCCCCGAGCAGTTCTTC. As protein: CASSPDSSPEQFF.

This clone was counted between two and nine times. The rearrangement uses TRBV3-1 (or the pseudogene TRBV3-2) and TRBJ2-7, with no clear D. Trimming cost V 3 bases and J 2 bases, with 8 bases left between them. CDR1 is LGHDT, CDR2 YNNKEL, per germline (reference sequence). The CDR3 loop spans 13 amino acids. In DNA form, the CDR3 reads TGTGCCAGCAGCCATCCCAGTACCTACGAGCAGTACTTC. Protein product: CASSHPSTYEQYF.

The CDR3 nucleotides read TGTGCCAGTAGTATCCCAGACTCCTACGAGCAGTACTTC. This codes for CASSIPDSYEQYF. The chain uses TRBV19 and TRBJ2-7; D not certain. V was clipped by 3 bases and J by 0 bases, with 6 bases between them. CDR3 size: 13 residues. The germline gives CDR1 LNHDA, CDR2 SQIVND (reference sequence).

The gene calls are TRBV2 and TRBJ1-3, with TRBD1 as a possible D gene (6 bases). V was cut by 6 bases and J by 1 base, with 10 bases left in between. Germline CDR1 SNHLY, CDR2 FYNNEI. This CDR3 spans 14 amino acids. Here the CDR3 reads CASRTGVSGNTIYF. DNA for the CDR3: TGTGCCAGCAGGACAGGCGTTTCTGGAAACACCATATATTTT. The full variable domain, in which reference TRBV2 and TRBJ1-3 provide the parts outside the CDR3, is EPEVTQTPSHQVTQMGQEVILRCVPISNHLYFYWYRQILGQKVEFLVSFYNNEISEKSEIFDDQFSVERPDGSNFTLKIRSTKLEDSAMYFCASRTGVSGNTIYFGEGSWLTVV.

This clone was recorded only once. The rearrangement joins TRBV7-3 to TRBJ1-1, with D unclear. V lost 6 bases and J lost 3, with 14 bases in between. In germline, CDR1 is SGHTA, CDR2 FQGTGA. This CDR3 has 14 residues. The CDR3 DNA is TGTGCCAGCAGTAGATCCGCCGGGGACACTGAAGCTTTCTTT. Amino acids: CASSRSAGDTEAFF.

The rearrangement joins TRBV5-4 to TRBJ2-1; D is perhaps TRBD1 (6 bases). This CDR3 is built from 13 residues. V lost 5 bases, J lost 5 bases, and 11 bases lay in between. Germline V gives CDR1 SGHNT, CDR2 YYREEE (reference sequence). The CDR3 reads CASRNRTDNEQFF. DNA for the CDR3: TGTGCCAGCAGAAATAGGACAGACAATGAGCAGTTCTTC.

The chain carries TRBV7-3 and TRBJ1-3; D unresolved. Germline CDR1 is SGHTA and CDR2 is FQGTGA. The CDR3 extends over 15 amino acids. V was pared by 2 bases and J by 0 bases, with 8 bases between. In nucleotides, the CDR3 is TGTGCCAGCAGCTTAGGTGGGAGCTCTGGAAACACCATATATTTT. Amino acids: CASSLGGSSGNTIYF.

The chain links TRBV30 to TRBJ1-3; D may be TRBD1 (5 bases). The germline V gene encodes CDR1 GTSNPN and CDR2 SVGIG (reference sequence). V lost 2 bases, J lost 0 bases, and 8 bases lay in between. The CDR3 is 14 amino acids. The CDR3 loop reads CAWSLGASGNTIYF. The DNA of the CDR3 is TGTGCCTGGAGTTTAGGGGCCTCTGGAAACACCATATATTTT.

The chain links TRBV12-3 or TRBV12-4 to TRBJ1-1; 8 bases map to TRBD1. The J segment lost 7 bases and the V segment lost 5 bases, leaving 6 bases of the junction unmatched. This CDR3 has 13 amino acids. For the CDR3, the DNA is TGTGCCAGCAGTCACACAGGGGGTATTGAAGCTTTCTTT. Its protein is CASSHTGGIEAFF.

This clone was counted a single time. The chain has TRBV28 and TRBJ1-6; D is perhaps TRBD1 (6 bases). This CDR3 region has 15 residues. Germline V gene data show CDR1 as MDHEN and CDR2 as SYDVKM. V was pared by 3 bases and J by 8 bases, with 14 bases between. CDR3 loop: CASSLMQGSYSPLHF. The DNA for the CDR3 is TGTGCCAGCAGTTTGATGCAGGGGAGTTATTCACCCCTCCACTTT.

This sequence joins TRBV28 and TRBJ2-1; maybe TRBD2 (5 bases). The CDR3 extends over 12 amino acids. Germline V gene sequence: CDR1 MDHEN, CDR2 SYDVKM. The V end was cut by 10 bases, the J end by 7 bases, with 14 bases between. The DNA of the CDR3 is TGTGCCACGGGGAAAAGGTGGAATGAGCAGTTCTTC. Translating it yields CATGKRWNEQFF.

V usage is TRBV7-9 and J usage is TRBJ1-4; D not resolved. The CDR3 consists of 12 residues. Trimming stripped 2 bases from V and 3 bases from J, with 1 base between. Looked up from germline, CDR1 is SEHNR and CDR2 is FQNEAQ (reference sequence). The CDR3 DNA reads as TGTGCCAGCAGCTTATCTAATGAAAAACTGTTTTTT. Its translation: CASSLSNEKLFF.

The chain recombines TRBV10-2 with TRBJ2-1; D possibly corresponds to TRBD1 (6 bases). V lost 4 bases to trimming and J lost 2 bases, with 9 bases between them. The CDR3 length is 14 residues. Germline assignment: CDR1 WSHSY and CDR2 SAAADI. CDR3 DNA sequence: TGCGCCAGCAGTGTCAGGGGAACCTACAATGAGCAGTTCTTC. It translates to CASSVRGTYNEQFF.

V usage is TRBV11-2 and J usage is TRBJ1-1; a weak D match, TRBD1 (6 bases). There are 16 residues in the CDR3. Germline CDR1 reads SGHAT; CDR2 reads FQNNGV. Trimming removed 0 bases from V and 4 bases from J, with 15 bases in between. The CDR3 reads CASSLDGGAGGTEAFF. In nucleotides, the CDR3 is TGTGCCAGCAGCTTAGATGGGGGGGCGGGGGGCACTGAAGCTTTCTTT.

The gene calls are TRBV5-1 and TRBJ2-5; TRBD1 is a possible D gene (6 bases). This CDR3 is built from 15 residues. The germline V and J ends were trimmed by 3 bases and 1 base, with 13 bases remaining between them. CDR1 and CDR2 (germline): SGHRS, YFSETQ. The CDR3, as DNA: TGCGCCAGCAGCTACGGATCCAGGGGCCAAGAGACCCAGTACTTC. This sequence encodes CASSYGSRGQETQYF.

The J gene is TRBJ1-5, the V gene TRBV27; D unresolved. In germline, CDR1 is MNHEY, CDR2 SMNVEV (reference sequence). Trimming cost V 6 bases and J 7 bases, with 22 bases left between them. The CDR3 is 16 amino acids. CDR3: CASSLRTEGSGQPQHF. The CDR3 nucleotides read TGTGCCAGCAGCCTCCGGACTGAGGGAAGTGGACAGCCCCAGCATTTT.

Here the CDR3 DNA reads TGCAGCGTTGATGGGGCGGGAACCTACGAGCAGTACTTC. It yields the protein CSVDGAGTYEQYF. The V and J genes are TRBV29-1 and TRBJ2-7; TRBD2 is a possible D gene (6 bases). The CDR3 is made up of 13 amino acids. The V end was cut by 3 bases, the J end by 2 bases, with 11 bases between. CDR1 and CDR2 (germline): SQVTM, ANQGSEA.

The CDR3 sequence: CASSPRGGFNSPLHF. DNA of the CDR3: TGCGCCAGCAGTCCTCGCGGGGGTTTTAATTCACCCCTCCACTTT. The chain has TRBV5-1 and TRBJ1-6; D might be TRBD1 (5 bases). The CDR3 extends over 15 amino acids. V was trimmed by 5 bases and J by 6 bases, leaving 15 bases between them. Germline V CDR1 and CDR2: SGHRS, YFSETQ.

The chain joins TRBV6-1 to TRBJ1-5, with D hard to call. This CDR3 has 16 residues. The V gene's germline CDR1 is MNHNS and CDR2 SASEGT. Trimming took off 2 bases at V and 0 bases at J, with 11 bases between the two ends. The CDR3 protein is CASSERTSNSNQPQHF. DNA for the CDR3: TGTGCCAGCAGTGAACGGACCTCCAATAGCAATCAGCCCCAGCATTTT.

This clone has just one count. V usage is TRBV4-1 and J usage is TRBJ2-1; 8 nucleotides match TRBD2. J gave up 0 bases and V 6 bases, and 10 bases lay outside the gene matches. Per germline, CDR1 MGHRA and CDR2 YSYEKL. The CDR3 is made up of 17 amino acids. In DNA form, the CDR3 reads TGCGCCAGCAGTCCTAGGACTAGCAAGAGCTCCTACAATGAGCAGTTCTTC. Translated, it gives CASSPRTSKSSYNEQFF.

The genes are TRBV29-1 and TRBJ2-7; 10 nucleotides match TRBD2. The length of the CDR3 is 16 residues. With 6 bases clipped from V and 2 bases from J, the junction kept 13 bases outside the gene matches. Germline V gene sequence: CDR1 SQVTM, CDR2 ANQGSEA. In nucleotides, the CDR3 is TGCAGCGTGGCTCCCGAGGAGCGGGAGGGTGCCTACGAGCAGTACTTC. Translating it yields CSVAPEEREGAYEQYF.

The chain combines TRBV7-2 with TRBJ2-1; D call uncertain. V was shortened by 4 bases and J by 4 bases, with 8 bases between the two germline ends. CDR3 size: 13 residues. Per germline, CDR1 SGHTA and CDR2 FQGNSA. The CDR3 region has the DNA TGTGCCAGCAGCTCAACTATGTACAATGAGCAGTTCTTC. Its translation is CASSSTMYNEQFF.